A selection of T cell receptor beta chains follows, all from one sample in a study of read filtering for tumor transcriptome and immune sequencing. TCRdb reprocessed the reads with MiXCR, giving one entry per CDR3 protein. Counted here are approximately 58,000 distinct CDR3 sequences, less than 25% occurring once; the ten biggest clones make up approximately 18%. Source material: a population of CD138-negative cells sorted from bone marrow. All receptors come from a donor aged 40 or over with multiple myeloma. Both conserved end residues are part of each CDR3. The order of the fields is D gene, clone size, J gene, V gene, CDR3 DNA, CDR3 protein. A D gene is named only where the DNA matches it firmly. Size is omitted from some rows. Given values are once, few, many or a class for expanded clones.

d_call: NA; clone_size: many; j_call: TRBJ2-1; v_call: TRBV19; cdr3_nt: TGTGCCAGTAGTATAGAAGGGGCCAGCTCCTACAATGAGCAGTTCTTC; cdr3_aa: CASSIEGASSYNEQFF
d_call: NA; clone_size: many; j_call: TRBJ2-3; v_call: TRBV6-6; cdr3_nt: TGTGCCAGCAGTTACTCTGGGTCGGGATTAAATACGCAGTATTTT; cdr3_aa: CASSYSGSGLNTQYF
d_call: NA; clone_size: many; j_call: TRBJ2-3; v_call: TRBV14; cdr3_nt: TGTGCCAGCAGCCAGACAAGGGGAGATACGCAGTATTTT; cdr3_aa: CASSQTRGDTQYF
d_call: TRBD2; clone_size: many; j_call: TRBJ2-2; v_call: TRBV7-2; cdr3_nt: TGTGCCAGCAGCTTAGTTGGGACTAGCGGGGGAGGCACCGGGGAGCTGTTTTTT; cdr3_aa: CASSLVGTSGGGTGELFF
d_call: NA; clone_size: NA; j_call: TRBJ1-2; v_call: TRBV10-2; cdr3_nt: TGCGCCAGCAGTGATGGGATAGGGGACTATGGCTACACCTTC; cdr3_aa: CASSDGIGDYGYTF
d_call: TRBD1; clone_size: many; j_call: TRBJ2-6; v_call: TRBV10-3; cdr3_nt: TGTGCCACCGGGACAGAGACCTCTGGGGCCAACGTCCTGACTTTC; cdr3_aa: CATGTETSGANVLTF
d_call: NA; clone_size: few; j_call: TRBJ2-3; v_call: TRBV28; cdr3_nt: TGTGCCAGCAGTTTAACGGACGACAGAGGAGATACGCAGTATTTT; cdr3_aa: CASSLTDDRGDTQYF
d_call: NA; clone_size: many; j_call: TRBJ2-5; v_call: TRBV14; cdr3_nt: TGTGCCAGCAGCCAAGTTCAGCAAGAGACCCAGTACTTC; cdr3_aa: CASSQVQQETQYF
d_call: NA; clone_size: few; j_call: TRBJ2-3; v_call: TRBV21-1; cdr3_nt: TGTGCCAGCACCCAAAGACGAGGAGGAACAGATACGCAGTATTTT; cdr3_aa: CASTQRRGGTDTQYF
d_call: NA; clone_size: many; j_call: TRBJ2-1; v_call: TRBV30; cdr3_nt: TGTGCCTGGAAAGGCCGAAGCTCCTACAATGAGCAGTTCTTC; cdr3_aa: CAWKGRSSYNEQFF
d_call: NA; clone_size: many; j_call: TRBJ2-5; v_call: TRBV3-1; cdr3_nt: TGTGCCAGCACCTCCGTGGGAGGGGGACCAGGGGGGCAAGAGACCCAGTACTTC; cdr3_aa: CASTSVGGGPGGQETQYF
d_call: NA; clone_size: many; j_call: TRBJ1-4; v_call: TRBV12-3/TRBV12-4; cdr3_nt: TGTGCCAGCAGTTCAACCCTGTTCCGGGACATTCGGCCAGGGAATGAAAAACTGTTTTTT; cdr3_aa: CASSSTLFRDIRPGNEKLFF
d_call: NA; clone_size: few; j_call: TRBJ1-2; v_call: TRBV28; cdr3_nt: TGTGCCAGCAGTTTATGGGCCCCGGCCTATGGCTACACCTTC; cdr3_aa: CASSLWAPAYGYTF
d_call: TRBD2; clone_size: few; j_call: TRBJ2-1; v_call: TRBV27; cdr3_nt: TGTGCCAGCAGTTTAGTTGCGGGAGGTTTCTACAATGAGCAGTTCTTC; cdr3_aa: CASSLVAGGFYNEQFF
d_call: NA; clone_size: few; j_call: TRBJ1-4; v_call: TRBV7-9; cdr3_nt: TGTGCCAGCAGCTTAAGGGGTGATGATGAAAAACTGTTTTTT; cdr3_aa: CASSLRGDDEKLFF
d_call: TRBD2; clone_size: NA; j_call: TRBJ2-5; v_call: TRBV5-1; cdr3_nt: TGCGCCAGCAGCTATTCACCCGGGACTAGCCCTGAGACCCAGTACTTC; cdr3_aa: CASSYSPGTSPETQYF
d_call: NA; clone_size: many; j_call: TRBJ1-1; v_call: TRBV6-2/TRBV6-3; cdr3_nt: TGTGCCAGCGAGGGGGGGCAGAACACTGAAGCTTTCTTT; cdr3_aa: CASEGGQNTEAFF
d_call: TRBD1; clone_size: NA; j_call: TRBJ2-3; v_call: TRBV28; cdr3_nt: TGTGCCAGCAAGGGGACAGACACAGATACGCAGTATTTT; cdr3_aa: CASKGTDTDTQYF
d_call: NA; clone_size: many; j_call: TRBJ2-3; v_call: TRBV20-1; cdr3_nt: TGCAGTGCTAGAGGCAAGGGGATTGGCACAGATACGCAGTATTTT; cdr3_aa: CSARGKGIGTDTQYF
d_call: NA; clone_size: NA; j_call: TRBJ1-4; v_call: TRBV7-6; cdr3_nt: TGTGCCAGCAGCCCCGTCCGGGGGGAAAAACTGTTTTTT; cdr3_aa: CASSPVRGEKLFF
d_call: TRBD2; clone_size: many; j_call: TRBJ2-5; v_call: TRBV14; cdr3_nt: TGTGCCAGCAGCCAACTTAGCGGGAGCGTCCAAGAGACCCAGTACTTC; cdr3_aa: CASSQLSGSVQETQYF
d_call: TRBD2; clone_size: NA; j_call: TRBJ2-1; v_call: TRBV5-1; cdr3_nt: TGCGCCAGCAGCTTGTGGAGAGCGGGATCCTACAATGAGCAGTTCTTC; cdr3_aa: CASSLWRAGSYNEQFF
d_call: NA; clone_size: few; j_call: TRBJ2-5; v_call: TRBV7-2; cdr3_nt: TGTGCCAGCAGCGAGGATCGAGGCGTGGAGACCCAGTACTTC; cdr3_aa: CASSEDRGVETQYF
d_call: TRBD1; clone_size: many; j_call: TRBJ1-5; v_call: TRBV7-9; cdr3_nt: TGTGCCAGCAGCTCGGGACAGGGGGGTAGCAATCAGCCCCAGCATTTT; cdr3_aa: CASSSGQGGSNQPQHF
d_call: NA; clone_size: NA; j_call: TRBJ2-1; v_call: TRBV24-1; cdr3_nt: TGTGCCACCAGTGATTTGCGAGGGAGCTCCTACAAGGAGCAGTCCTTC; cdr3_aa: CATSDLRGSSYKEQSF
d_call: NA; clone_size: NA; j_call: TRBJ2-3; v_call: TRBV6-6; cdr3_nt: TGTGCCAGCAGTTACACGAGCCGGCGACACACAGATACGCAGTATTTT; cdr3_aa: CASSYTSRRHTDTQYF
d_call: NA; clone_size: many; j_call: TRBJ1-1; v_call: TRBV2; cdr3_nt: TGTGCCAGCAGTGACAGGGGACGGTACACTGAAGCTTTCTTT; cdr3_aa: CASSDRGRYTEAFF
d_call: TRBD1; clone_size: many; j_call: TRBJ1-1; v_call: TRBV7-6; cdr3_nt: TGTGCCAGCAGCCGGGGGGGAGGAGCAGGGGGTTGGACTGAAGCTTTCTTT; cdr3_aa: CASSRGGGAGGWTEAFF
d_call: TRBD2; clone_size: many; j_call: TRBJ2-6; v_call: TRBV5-1; cdr3_nt: TGCGCCAGCAGCTTTCACAGACTAGCGCTTAGCTCTGGGGCCAACGTCCTGACTTTC; cdr3_aa: CASSFHRLALSSGANVLTF
d_call: NA; clone_size: NA; j_call: TRBJ1-5; v_call: TRBV6-1; cdr3_nt: TGTGCCAGCTCCAAAGGTGGGGGGCCTCAGCCCCAGCATTTT; cdr3_aa: CASSKGGGPQPQHF
d_call: NA; clone_size: many; j_call: TRBJ1-6; v_call: TRBV11-2; cdr3_nt: TGTGCCAGCAGGGTTGGCAGGGAGTCTTCACCCCTCCACTTT; cdr3_aa: CASRVGRESSPLHF
d_call: NA; clone_size: few; j_call: TRBJ2-7; v_call: TRBV12-3/TRBV12-4; cdr3_nt: TGTGCCAGCAGTTCCCGACAGAAAACCTACGAGCAGTACTTC; cdr3_aa: CASSSRQKTYEQYF
d_call: NA; clone_size: many; j_call: TRBJ1-6; v_call: TRBV9; cdr3_nt: TGTGCCAGCAGCCCCTTGCACAGCAACTCACCCCTCCACTTT; cdr3_aa: CASSPLHSNSPLHF
d_call: NA; clone_size: many; j_call: TRBJ2-5; v_call: TRBV4-1; cdr3_nt: TGCGCCAGCAGCCAAGAACGACAGGGAGGCCAAGAGACCCAGTACTTC; cdr3_aa: CASSQERQGGQETQYF
d_call: NA; clone_size: many; j_call: TRBJ1-1; v_call: TRBV5-1; cdr3_nt: TGCGCCAGCAGCTTGGTTGACGGGGCGGGTGAAGCTTTCTTT; cdr3_aa: CASSLVDGAGEAFF
d_call: NA; clone_size: NA; j_call: TRBJ1-4; v_call: TRBV7-2; cdr3_nt: TGTGCCAGCAGCTTATCTGTCAGGGATCAGGAAAAACTGTTTTTT; cdr3_aa: CASSLSVRDQEKLFF
d_call: NA; clone_size: NA; j_call: TRBJ2-1; v_call: TRBV7-9; cdr3_nt: TGTGCCAGCAGCCCGCAGGGGAGCTCCTACAATGAGCAGTTCTTC; cdr3_aa: CASSPQGSSYNEQFF
d_call: TRBD2; clone_size: many; j_call: TRBJ2-5; v_call: TRBV7-9; cdr3_nt: TGTGCCAGCAGCTTAAGGTGGCAGCGGGAGGTCGGGGAGACCCAGTACTTC; cdr3_aa: CASSLRWQREVGETQYF
d_call: NA; clone_size: many; j_call: TRBJ2-5; v_call: TRBV4-2; cdr3_nt: TGTGCCAGCAGCCAGGAAAGGGGAGGACAAGAGACCCAGTACTTC; cdr3_aa: CASSQERGGQETQYF
d_call: NA; clone_size: many; j_call: TRBJ2-3; v_call: TRBV5-1; cdr3_nt: TGCGCCAGCAGCTTGGCCGACGGCAGGGGCACAGATACGCAGTATTTT; cdr3_aa: CASSLADGRGTDTQYF
d_call: NA; clone_size: NA; j_call: TRBJ1-6; v_call: TRBV4-2; cdr3_nt: TGTGCCAGCAGCCAAGATCTGGGGGCTACAAAGAATTCACCCCTCCACTTT; cdr3_aa: CASSQDLGATKNSPLHF
d_call: TRBD2; clone_size: many; j_call: TRBJ2-5; v_call: TRBV27; cdr3_nt: TGTGCCAGCAGTTTATTCCAGGATTGTCCCAACACGGGGACTAGCGGGAGCTCAGAGACCCAGTACTTC; cdr3_aa: CASSLFQDCPNTGTSGSSETQYF
d_call: TRBD1; clone_size: many; j_call: TRBJ2-1; v_call: TRBV24-1; cdr3_nt: TGTGCCACCAGTGATCAAAGGACAGGGGGCAATGAGCAGTTCTTC; cdr3_aa: CATSDQRTGGNEQFF
d_call: NA; clone_size: NA; j_call: TRBJ1-1; v_call: TRBV5-1; cdr3_nt: TGCGCCAGCAGCTTGGGGACAGCCAACACTGAAGCTTTCTTT; cdr3_aa: CASSLGTANTEAFF
d_call: TRBD1; clone_size: many; j_call: TRBJ1-1; v_call: TRBV5-1; cdr3_nt: TGCGCCAGCAGCTTTTCAGGGGGGCAAGGCACTGAAGCTTTCTTT; cdr3_aa: CASSFSGGQGTEAFF
d_call: NA; clone_size: many; j_call: TRBJ1-5; v_call: TRBV28; cdr3_nt: TGTGCCAGCAGTCCACCTCCAGGAGGGGAGGCCAATCAGCCCCAGCATTTT; cdr3_aa: CASSPPPGGEANQPQHF
d_call: NA; clone_size: many; j_call: TRBJ2-4; v_call: TRBV4-1; cdr3_nt: TGCGCCAGCAGACATCAACCTCTAGCCAAAAACATTCAGTACTTC; cdr3_aa: CASRHQPLAKNIQYF
d_call: NA; clone_size: NA; j_call: TRBJ2-5; v_call: TRBV20-1; cdr3_nt: TGCAGTGCTAGAGTAGTTCCTCGCGAGACCCAGTACTTC; cdr3_aa: CSARVVPRETQYF
d_call: NA; clone_size: many; j_call: TRBJ2-7; v_call: TRBV6-1; cdr3_nt: TGTGCCAGCAGGCAACGAGACGGAACCTACGAGCAGTACTTC; cdr3_aa: CASRQRDGTYEQYF
d_call: NA; clone_size: NA; j_call: TRBJ2-3; v_call: TRBV5-6; cdr3_nt: TGTGCCAGCAGCGGCGGGATCGCAGATACGCAGTATTTT; cdr3_aa: CASSGGIADTQYF
d_call: NA; clone_size: many; j_call: TRBJ2-1; v_call: TRBV5-1; cdr3_nt: TGCGCCAGCCAATCAGGGTTGGGCCACAATGAGCAGTTCTTC; cdr3_aa: CASQSGLGHNEQFF
d_call: NA; clone_size: few; j_call: TRBJ2-7; v_call: TRBV20-1; cdr3_nt: TGCAGTGCAAGACGCGGAACCTACGAGCAGTACTTC; cdr3_aa: CSARRGTYEQYF
d_call: TRBD1; clone_size: many; j_call: TRBJ2-3; v_call: TRBV2; cdr3_nt: TGTGCCAGCACCGGACAGGGATTAGATACGCAGTATTTT; cdr3_aa: CASTGQGLDTQYF
d_call: TRBD1; clone_size: many; j_call: TRBJ2-1; v_call: TRBV6-1; cdr3_nt: TGTGCCGGATCGGACAGGGGGCTTTACAATGAGCAGTTCTTC; cdr3_aa: CAGSDRGLYNEQFF
d_call: NA; clone_size: NA; j_call: TRBJ1-1; v_call: TRBV5-1; cdr3_nt: TGCGCCAGCAGCTTAGACAGTTCGAACACTGAAGCTTTCTTT; cdr3_aa: CASSLDSSNTEAFF
d_call: TRBD2; clone_size: few; j_call: TRBJ2-1; v_call: TRBV4-2; cdr3_nt: TGTGCCAGCATGACTAGCGGGAGAACCAATGAGCAGTTCTTC; cdr3_aa: CASMTSGRTNEQFF
d_call: NA; clone_size: medium-sized; j_call: TRBJ2-1; v_call: TRBV11-2; cdr3_nt: TGTGCCAGCAGCTGGTCCGGGGACCTTACCTACAATGAGCAGTTCTTC; cdr3_aa: CASSWSGDLTYNEQFF